Listed here is a single T cell receptor (beta chain). No antigen is known for it. MiXCR was run by TCRdb on the reads, yielding one entry per CDR3 protein. Of approximately 500,000 distinct CDR3 sequences listed, about 33% are singletons. The CDR3 sequence is 18 residues long. Looked up from germline, CDR1 is MNHEY and CDR2 is SVGEGT. Germline trimming cut 0 bases from V and 1 base from J; bases unmatched to any gene: 6. The sample originates from a study of T cell repertoires in cytomegalovirus infection. This specimen was cultured PBMCs, taken from culture after CMV antigen stimulation. The V and J genes are TRBV6-2 or TRBV6-3 and TRBJ2-7, with 13 bases matching TRBD2. This clonotype was obtained from a human donor in good health (CMV status not recorded). Some clones in this sample may be carry-over from other donors' samples. CDR3 in amino acids: CASSYSWTSGSISYEQYF. The CDR3 DNA follows: TGTGCCAGCAGTTACTCTTGGACTAGCGGGAGTATTTCCTACGAGCAGTACTTC.